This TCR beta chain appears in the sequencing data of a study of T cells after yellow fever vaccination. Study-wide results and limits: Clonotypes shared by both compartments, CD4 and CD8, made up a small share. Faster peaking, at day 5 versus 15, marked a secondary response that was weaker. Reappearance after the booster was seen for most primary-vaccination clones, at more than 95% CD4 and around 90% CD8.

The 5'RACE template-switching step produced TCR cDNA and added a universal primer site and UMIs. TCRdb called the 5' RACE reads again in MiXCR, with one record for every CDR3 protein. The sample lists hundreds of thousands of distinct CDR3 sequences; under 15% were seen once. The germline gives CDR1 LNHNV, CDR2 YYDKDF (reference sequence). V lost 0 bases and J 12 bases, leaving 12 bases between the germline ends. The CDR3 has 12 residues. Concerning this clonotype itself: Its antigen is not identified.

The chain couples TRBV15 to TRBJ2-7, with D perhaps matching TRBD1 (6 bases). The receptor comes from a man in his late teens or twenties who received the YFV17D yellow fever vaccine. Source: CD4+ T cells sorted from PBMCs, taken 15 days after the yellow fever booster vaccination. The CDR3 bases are TGTGCCACCAGCAGAGATTTGGGGGCTCTGTACGTC. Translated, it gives CATSRDLGALYV.